This TCR beta chain derives from a study of blood T cell repertoires in COVID-19. Profiled with immunoSEQ multiplex PCR; TCRdb holds only in-frame clones, not every one. In the table there are more than 250,000 clones, about 90% of which are singletons. The CDR3 is 11 residues long. Trimming cost V 5 bases and J 2 bases, with 2 bases left between them. In germline, CDR1 is SGHVS, CDR2 FNYEAQ. V usage is TRBV7-6 and J usage is TRBJ2-3; no clear D gene. What was sequenced was peripheral blood. The sequence was collected from a woman aged 45-59 years with COVID-19, enrolled during active disease. CDR3 nucleotides: TGTGCCAGCAGCCTCACAGATACGCAGTATTTT. Amino acids: CASSLTDTQYF.